Following are 20 T cell receptor beta chains from one sample sequenced in a study of metastatic and nonmetastatic thyroid tumors. With MiXCR, TCRdb called clones anew from the PCR reads. The table includes over 3,000 clones, about two fifths detected once. Each patient came to thyroid surgery without any prior treatment (of any kind). The sample comprised tumor tissue. The receptor set was obtained from a male donor with papillary thyroid cancer or a benign thyroid nodule (not recorded which). Some clones in this sample may be carry-over from other donors' samples.

The chain combines TRBV5-1 with TRBJ2-2; 7 nucleotides agree with TRBD1. The CDR3 runs 17 residues. Per the germline V gene, CDR1 is SGHRS and CDR2 is YFSETQ. The J segment lost 2 bases and the V segment lost 0 bases, leaving 7 bases of the junction unmatched. The DNA of the CDR3 is TGCGCCAGCAGCTTGGTTAGACGACAGGGTAACACCGGGGAGCTGTTTTTT. Translating it yields CASSLVRRQGNTGELFF.

This sequence joins TRBV11-2 and TRBJ2-1; D may be TRBD1 (5 bases). This CDR3 has 13 residues. From germline, CDR1 is SGHAT and CDR2 FQNNGV. V dropped 1 base and J dropped 10 bases, with 11 bases sitting between them. In DNA, the CDR3 is TGTGCCAGCAGCTTAGGTGAAGGGGTCGAGCAGTTCTTC. Translated, it gives CASSLGEGVEQFF.

This clone was detected only a few times. The chain has TRBV6-4 and TRBJ2-5; D is ambiguous. Germline V gene data show CDR1 as MRHNA and CDR2 as SNTAGT. The V end was cut by 3 bases, the J end by 0 bases, with 11 bases between. This CDR3 has 15 residues. The CDR3 DNA reads as TGTGCCAGCAGTGAAGGAAAGGCAGACCAAGAGACCCAGTACTTC. Amino acids: CASSEGKADQETQYF.

This sequence joins TRBV4-1 and TRBJ2-1; 12 nucleotides align to TRBD2. The V and J ends lost 2 bases and 8 bases, in that order; junction bases with no gene match: 4. In germline, CDR1 is MGHRA, CDR2 YSYEKL. This CDR3 is built from 15 residues. The CDR3 sequence: CASSQSSGRADEQFF. CDR3 DNA sequence: TGCGCCAGCAGCCAATCTAGCGGGAGGGCCGATGAGCAGTTCTTC.

The sample holds a few counts of this clone. The chain recombines TRBV28 with TRBJ2-7, with D possibly TRBD2 on 6 matching bases. Germline V gene data show CDR1 as MDHEN and CDR2 as SYDVKM. V dropped 6 bases and J dropped 5 bases, with 17 bases sitting between them. The CDR3 sequence is 14 residues long. The CDR3: CASSPSGLRDEQYF. CDR3 nucleotides: TGTGCCAGCAGCCCCTCGGGACTCCGGGACGAGCAGTACTTC.

In its sample, this clone is medium-sized (0.01 to 0.1%). One end of the junction fails to match germline, which may point to a read error. In nucleotides, the CDR3 is TGTGCCAGCAGCGTAGCAGGGACATTTTCCTGCGAGCAGTACTTC. This translates into CASSVAGTFSCEQYF. The chain couples TRBV9 to TRBJ2-7; D may be TRBD1 (6 bases). From germline, CDR1 is SGDLS and CDR2 YYNGEE. This CDR3 comprises 15 residues.

In its sample, this clone was seen a few times. At one of its ends the junction is not consistent with the germline gene, which may arise from a read error. The V call is TRBV10-2, the J call TRBJ2-1; D is unresolved. Germline-derived CDR1 and CDR2 are WSHSY and SAAADI. The CDR3 is made up of 17 amino acids. The CDR3, as DNA: TGCGCCAACAGTGATGTCGTGGGTCAAGGGCGCTACAATGAGCAGTTCTTC. Translation: CANSDVVGQGRYNEQFF.

The chain uses TRBV6-1 and TRBJ2-3; a possible D gene is TRBD2 (6 bases). With 5 bases removed from V and 0 bases from J, the gap between germline ends came to 9 bases. The CDR3 is 14 amino acids. Germline V gives CDR1 MNHNS, CDR2 SASEGT. The CDR3: CASSPGLSTDTQYF. Written as DNA, the CDR3 is TGTGCCAGCAGTCCGGGACTCAGCACAGATACGCAGTATTTT.

This clone was observed a handful of times. The chain employs TRBV28 and TRBJ2-7; perhaps TRBD2 as D (6 bases). The CDR3 sequence is 12 residues long. The V gene's germline CDR1 is MDHEN and CDR2 SYDVKM. Trimming removed 5 bases from V and 4 bases from J, with 9 bases in between. The CDR3 reads CASSGREYEQYF. The CDR3 bases are TGTGCCAGCAGTGGACGGGAGTACGAGCAGTACTTC. Using reference TRBV28 and TRBJ2-7 for the parts outside the CDR3, the full variable domain is DVKVTQSSRYLVKRTGEKVFLECVQDMDHENMFWYRQDPGLGLRLIYFSYDVKMKEKGDIPEGYSVSREKKERFSLILESASTNQTSMYLCASSGREYEQYFGPGTRLTVT.

This clone was found a few times. The rearrangement joins TRBV6-1 to TRBJ1-1, with D unclear. The CDR3 runs 13 residues. From germline, CDR1 is MNHNS and CDR2 SASEGT. The V end lost 11 bases, the J end lost 2 bases, and 15 bases lay between the germline ends. In DNA, the CDR3 is TGTGCCTCGTCAGTCGGAAGTAACACTGAAGCTTTCTTT. Amino acids: CASSVGSNTEAFF.

This clone appeared a few times. The genes are TRBV6-1 and TRBJ2-7, with TRBD2 matching 13 bases. V gave up 7 bases and J gave up 7 bases; unmatched junction bases: 4. The CDR3 runs to 13 residues. Germline CDR1 and CDR2: MNHNS and SASEGT. CDR3 residues: CASMELAGGEQYF. The CDR3 nucleotides are TGTGCCAGCATGGAACTAGCGGGAGGGGAGCAGTACTTC.

V gene TRBV5-4 combines with J gene TRBJ2-1; unclear D gene. The CDR3 contains 17 residues. V was pared by 0 bases and J by 0 bases, with 13 bases between. Germline V lookup: CDR1 SGHNT, CDR2 YYREEE (reference sequence). The CDR3 here is CASSLGVFQSSYNEQFF. The CDR3 DNA reads as TGTGCCAGCAGCTTGGGTGTCTTTCAGAGCTCCTACAATGAGCAGTTCTTC. The variable domain in full, with the rest retrieved from reference TRBV5-4 and TRBJ2-1, is ETGVTQSPTHLIKTRGQQVTLRCSSQSGHNTVSWYQQALGQGPQFIFQYYREEENGRGNFPPRFSGLQFPNYSSELNVNALELDDSALYLCASSLGVFQSSYNEQFFGPGTRLTVL.

V and J are TRBV6-1 and TRBJ2-6, with D possibly TRBD1 on 6 matching bases. In germline, CDR1 is MNHNS, CDR2 SASEGT. V lost 6 bases to trimming and J lost 4 bases, with 13 bases between them. The CDR3 runs to 15 residues. Here the CDR3 reads CASRPTGIGANVLTF. DNA of the CDR3: TGTGCCAGCAGACCAACAGGGATCGGGGCCAACGTCCTGACTTTC.

The chain uses TRBV27 and TRBJ2-7; 7 bases match TRBD1. CDR1 MNHEY and CDR2 SMNVEV come from the germline V gene (reference sequence). Losses at the gene ends were 7 bases for V and 2 bases for J; bases not matched to a gene: 8. The CDR3 consists of 14 residues. DNA for the CDR3: TGTGCCAGCAACTTAAGACAGGGCCCCTACGAGCAGTACTTC. This translates into CASNLRQGPYEQYF.

J is TRBJ2-7 and V is TRBV5-1, with 11 bases matching TRBD2. The V gene's germline CDR1 is SGHRS and CDR2 YFSETQ. J gave up 0 bases and V 2 bases, and 10 bases lay outside the gene matches. This CDR3 comprises 18 residues. The CDR3 region is CASSLASGRPSYSYEQYF. For the CDR3, the DNA is TGCGCCAGCAGCTTAGCTAGCGGGAGGCCAAGCTACTCCTACGAGCAGTACTTC.

This clone was picked up one time. The chain is built from TRBV9 and TRBJ2-7; D assignment may be TRBD1 or TRBD2 (5 bases each). CDR3 size: 15 residues. Trimming cost V 4 bases and J 1 base, with 15 bases left between them. Germline CDR1 SGDLS, CDR2 YYNGEE. In nucleotides, the CDR3 is TGTGCCAGCAGCCCCACCGGGACGGCTTCCTACGAGCAGTACTTC. Its translation is CASSPTGTASYEQYF. The full variable domain, rest sourced from reference TRBV9 and TRBJ2-7, is DSGVTQTPKHLITATGQRVTLRCSPRSGDLSVYWYQQSLDQGLQFLIQYYNGEERAKGNILERFSAQQFPDLHSELNLSSLELGDSALYFCASSPTGTASYEQYFGPGTRLTVT.

This clone was counted a few times. The chain recombines TRBV10-3 with TRBJ2-2; D not resolved. Germline CDR1 reads ENHRY; CDR2 reads SYGVKD. V shed 3 bases and J shed 5 bases, with 10 bases lying between them. The CDR3 is 14 residues long. The CDR3 DNA sequence: TGTGCCATCAGTGATGAGACTCCGACCGGGGAGCTGTTTTTT. Translating gives CAISDETPTGELFF.

The chain couples TRBV5-1 to TRBJ2-1; D remains ambiguous. V lost 1 base, J lost 0 bases, and 8 bases lay in between. The CDR3 has 15 residues. Germline values: CDR1 SGHRS, CDR2 YFSETQ. CDR3 in DNA: TGCGCCAGCAGCTTGACCACGGGCTCCTACAATGAGCAGTTCTTC. Translation gives CASSLTTGSYNEQFF.

V gene TRBV6-1 combines with J gene TRBJ2-7, with 10 bases identical to TRBD2. This CDR3 is 13 amino acids long. J gave up 5 bases and V 10 bases, and 8 bases lay outside the gene matches. Germline V gene sequence: CDR1 MNHNS, CDR2 SASEGT. The CDR3 DNA sequence: TGTGCCACTAGAGCGGGAGGGCCCGACGAGCAGTACTTC. As protein: CATRAGGPDEQYF.

With regard to this clone: This could be a read error, since a much larger clone is one nucleotide away. Likely a read error: the CDR3 ends without its conserved phenylalanine or tryptophan. No DNA is shown, since the ends of the CDR3 on it are uncertain; the CDR3 is the one TCRdb lists. V is TRBV5-1 and J is TRBJ1-2; TRBD1 is the table's D call, not checked against the DNA. The CDR3 length equals 12 residues, ends included. CDR1 SGHRS and CDR2 YFSETQ come from the germline V gene. CDR3 sequence: CASSLYGASLHI.